A single sample is the source of the 11 T cell receptor beta chains below, sequenced in a study of T cell clonality in common variable immunodeficiency. The assay was immunoSEQ multiplex PCR, and TCRdb's table has in-frame clones only and misses some. The table lists fewer than 70,000 clones, no singletons, with about 1.5% in the top ten. Sequencing used peripheral blood mononuclear cells. These receptors all come from a person aged 18 to 70 in good health.

This clone was seen ten or more times. At one end, the junction sequence differs from germline, possibly due to a read error. The CDR3 end lies 3 residues beyond the end of the read and is filled in from the germline J gene. The J gene is TRBJ2-3, the V gene TRBV2, with D maybe TRBD2 (5 bases). The CDR3 is made up of 13 amino acids. Germline lookup yields CDR1 SNHLY and CDR2 FYNNEI. CDR3 protein: CASCEGTTDTQYF. The part of the CDR3 DNA that was read is TGTGCCAGCTGTGAGGGCACGACAGATACG.

This clone was seen at least ten times. The observed sequence ends 3 residues before the CDR3 terminus, with the missing tail filled in from the germline J gene. This chain connects TRBV28 to TRBJ1-4; 8 bases are a match to TRBD1. With 5 bases clipped from V and 8 bases from J, the junction kept 10 bases outside the gene matches. The germline CDR1 and CDR2 sequences are MDHEN and SYDVKM. The CDR3 runs 15 residues. Incomplete CDR3 DNA: TGTGCCAGCAGTCCCTCCGGGACAGGTCGGGAAAAA. Its protein is CASSPSGTGREK. The whole CDR3 protein is CASSPSGTGREKLFF.

This clone was counted ten times or more. The CDR3 end falls 3 residues outside the read, so it is completed with the germline J gene. The chain combines TRBV20-1 with TRBJ2-7; D is undetermined. Germline CDR1 and CDR2: DFQATT and SNEGSKA (reference sequence). This CDR3 region has 14 residues. The V and J ends lost 0 bases and 3 bases respectively, with 12 bases between them. CDR3 DNA, as far as it was read: TGCAGTGCTAGAGATAGGGTAGTGGGCTACGAG. Its protein product is CSARDRVVGYE. The full CDR3 protein reads CSARDRVVGYEQYF.

This clone occurred many times. The observed sequence ends 3 residues before the CDR3 terminus, with the missing tail filled in from the germline J gene. This chain connects TRBV20-1 to TRBJ2-1; 10 bases are a match to TRBD2. There are 15 residues in the CDR3. Germline V CDR1 and CDR2: DFQATT, SNEGSKA (reference sequence). Trimming removed 6 bases from V and 0 bases from J; junction bases left unmatched: 5. Here the CDR3 reads CSAIEREGSYNEQFF. The DNA read from the CDR3 is TGCAGTGCGATAGAGCGGGAGGGCTCCTACAATGAG.

At least ten counts were recorded for this clone. The CDR3 end lies 3 residues beyond the end of the read and is filled in from the germline J gene. The V call is TRBV6-2 or TRBV6-3, the J call TRBJ2-2; 9 nucleotides line up with TRBD2. V trimming: 5 bases; J trimming: 4 bases; junction bases outside the gene matches: 11. This CDR3 region has 17 residues. In germline, CDR1 is MNHEY, CDR2 SVGEGT. CDR3 residues: CASSRDSGSYRTGELFF. The sequenced part of the CDR3 DNA is TGTGCCAGCAGTCGAGATAGCGGGAGTTATCGCACCGGGGAG.

The table lists this clone with many counts. The CDR3 end falls 3 residues outside the read, so it is completed with the germline J gene. The J gene is TRBJ1-1, the V gene TRBV5-1, with 7 nucleotides matching TRBD1. Germline loops: CDR1 SGHRS, CDR2 YFSETQ. The CDR3 is 16 amino acids. Unmatched junction bases numbered 12, after V lost 3 bases and J lost 4 bases. Incomplete CDR3 DNA: TGCGCCAGCAGCTCGGAAGAGTACAGGGGAGGCACTGAA. It codes for CASSSEEYRGGTE. The complete CDR3 sequence is CASSSEEYRGGTEAFF. Supplemented by reference TRBV5-1 and TRBJ1-1, the full variable domain reads KAGVTQTPRYLIKTRGQQVTLSCSPISGHRSVSWYQQTPGQGLQFLFEYFSETQRNKGNFPGRFSGRQFSNSRSEMNVSTLELGDSALYLCASSSEEYRGGTEAFFGQGTRLTVV.

In its sample, this clone was seen many times. Coverage ceases 3 residues before the CDR3 finishes, and the germline J gene fills in the end. The V gene is TRBV14, the J gene TRBJ1-1; D is perhaps TRBD1 (6 bases). CDR1 and CDR2 from the germline V gene are SGHDN and FVKESK. The germline V and J ends were trimmed by 0 bases and 5 bases, with 19 bases remaining between them. The CDR3 is 17 residues long. The sequenced CDR3 bases are TGTGCCAGCAGCCAAGATCTGAGAAGGAAGGGGGTGACTGAA. As protein: CASSQDLRRKGVTE. The whole CDR3 is CASSQDLRRKGVTEAFF.

This clone showed up many times. The missing CDR3 end, 3 residues past where the read stops, is filled in from the germline J gene. This sequence joins TRBV12-3 or TRBV12-4 and TRBJ2-1; weak D call: TRBD2 (6 bases). Trimming removed 3 bases from V and 7 bases from J, with 16 bases in between. The CDR3 is 15 amino acids. CDR3 DNA (partial): TGTGCCAGCAGTTTCGGGGGATTCTCGGAAAATGAG. Translated, it gives CASSFGGFSENE. From start to end, the CDR3 is CASSFGGFSENEQFF.

In its sample, this clone was seen many times. The read ends 3 residues before the CDR3 terminus; that terminus is restored from the germline J gene. The rearrangement uses TRBV12-5 and TRBJ2-3; TRBD2 matches 10 bases. Germline-derived CDR1 and CDR2 are LGHNT and FRNRAP. The CDR3 covers 14 residues. V shed 7 bases, J shed 4 bases, and the junction held 5 bases outside the gene matches. The CDR3: CASVLAGGADTQYF. The sequenced part of the CDR3 DNA is TGTGCTAGTGTTTTAGCGGGAGGAGCAGATACG.

This clone appeared a few times. From the germline J gene comes the end of the CDR3, since the read stops 3 residues before it. The rearrangement uses TRBV11-3 and TRBJ2-5, with a possible D match to TRBD2 (5 bases). The V and J ends lost 6 bases and 5 bases respectively, with 19 bases between them. Germline values: CDR1 SGHNT, CDR2 YENEEA. The CDR3 is made up of 15 amino acids. CDR3 DNA, as far as it was read: TGTGCCAGCAGTATAGCGAGTTGGGTCGGGGAGACC. It codes for CASSIASWVGET. The complete CDR3 reads CASSIASWVGETQYF.

This clone occurred many times. The read ends 3 residues shy of where the CDR3 ends; the end is completed using the germline J gene. The chain combines TRBV7-3 with TRBJ2-2; D is undetermined. V was cut by 5 bases and J by 6 bases, with 7 bases left in between. The germline V gene encodes CDR1 SGHTA and CDR2 FQGTGA. The CDR3 sequence is 12 residues long. CDR3: CASSLSPGELFF. The sequenced part of the CDR3 DNA is TGTGCCAGCAGCCTCAGTCCCGGGGAG.